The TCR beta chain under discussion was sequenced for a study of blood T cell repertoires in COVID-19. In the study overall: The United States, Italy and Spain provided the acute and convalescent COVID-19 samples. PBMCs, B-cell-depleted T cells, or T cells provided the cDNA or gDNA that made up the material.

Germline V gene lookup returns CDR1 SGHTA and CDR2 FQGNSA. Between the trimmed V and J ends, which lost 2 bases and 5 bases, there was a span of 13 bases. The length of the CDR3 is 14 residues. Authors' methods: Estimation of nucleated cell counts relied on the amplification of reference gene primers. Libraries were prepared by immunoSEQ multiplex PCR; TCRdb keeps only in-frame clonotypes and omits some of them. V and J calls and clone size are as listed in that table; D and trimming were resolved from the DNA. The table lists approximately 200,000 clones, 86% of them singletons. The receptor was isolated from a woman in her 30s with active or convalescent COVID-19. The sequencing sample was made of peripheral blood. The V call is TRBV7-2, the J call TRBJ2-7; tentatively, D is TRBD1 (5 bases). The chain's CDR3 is CASSLRRDANEQYF. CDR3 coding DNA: TGTGCCAGCAGCTTACGCAGGGATGCCAACGAGCAGTACTTC.